The subject of this entry is one T cell receptor beta chain. Its antigen is undetermined. This record belongs to a study of cytomegalovirus exposure and HLA in healthy donors. Study-level points and caveats: The authors listed 150 to 200 TCR beta chains as cytomegalovirus-associated. The TCR clusters that emerged in the first cohort tended, a later analysis found, to co-occur in the 95 to 150 validation repertoires. A few of the chains that were CMV-associated were confirmed in vitro to be specific for CMV antigens.

The CDR3 is 18 amino acids. Germline V CDR1 and CDR2: LNHNV, YYDKDF (reference sequence). Trimming removed 3 bases at V and 3 bases at J, with 21 bases between. The data were produced by immunoSEQ multiplex PCR, yet TCRdb's version contains in-frame clones alone and is incomplete. The table has hundreds of thousands of clones, roughly 88% seen once. The donors were members of the validation cohort, which comprised under 150 subjects and was separate from the first cohort of more than 500 subjects. The sequence was collected from a woman aged 18-29 years in good health and CMV-seronegative. The rearrangement uses TRBV15 and TRBJ1-3, with D perhaps TRBD1 (6 bases). The specimen sequenced was PBMCs. The CDR3 region has the DNA TGTGCCACCAGCAGCAACAGGGAAGTTGCTCGAGGTGGAAACACCATATATTTT. Translating it yields CATSSNREVARGGNTIYF.